This T cell receptor beta chain originates from a study of CD8+CD57+ T cells in acquired aplastic anemia. Germline V gene sequence: CDR1 SGHTA, CDR2 FQGNSA. The CDR3 sequence is 15 residues long. Trimming removed 4 bases from V and 4 bases from J; junction bases left unmatched: 8. The template used for profiling TCR beta VDJ and CDR3 was genomic DNA. Using its own MiXCR run on the reads, TCRdb lists one record per CDR3 protein. The sample contains about 190,000 distinct CDR3 sequences, roughly half of which appear only once. General study results and limits: Comparison of patients with controls identified almost 30 shared CD8+ CDR3 sequences.

This clonotype was picked up many times. As yet, its antigen is unknown. This clonotype was obtained from a human donor in good health, serving as a control. The chain carries TRBV7-2 and TRBJ2-7; 9 bases fit TRBD1. Sequencing used sorted CD4+, CD8+, or CD8+CD57+ T cells (not recorded which) from PBMCs. DNA of the CDR3: TGTGCCAGCAGCTATACCGGGACAGGGTTTTACGAGCAGTACTTC. It specifies CASSYTGTGFYEQYF.